The present TCR beta chain was sequenced within a study of CD8 T cells in ankylosing spondylitis. Overall study findings and caveats: Ankylosing spondylitis blood seemed to carry a telltale TCR beta motif made of under ten highly homologous variants. The study looked at matched synovial fluid samples from ankylosing spondylitis patients. Disease-linked clones were reported to be significantly enriched there. Clones linked to the disease showed a CD8+ phenotype. They occurred at relatively low frequencies in peripheral blood.

This clonotype was observed many times. No antigen is known for it. For TCR beta, libraries came from quantitative 5'-RACE with molecular barcodes. In TCRdb, the 5' RACE reads were re-called with MiXCR into one record per CDR3 protein. The table shows about 160,000 distinct CDR3 sequences, with approximately 20% occurring only once. Per germline, CDR1 SGHRS and CDR2 YFSETQ. With V trimmed by 4 bases and J by 9 bases, 5 bases remained unmatched. The CDR3 has 13 residues. The chain uses TRBV5-1 and TRBJ2-1; 9 bases match TRBD1. The TCR was taken from a male donor with ankylosing spondylitis or in good health (not recorded which). The sample taken for sequencing was blood, either unsorted or a sorted T cell fraction (not recorded which). The DNA of the CDR3 is TGCGCCAGCAGCGCGGGACAGGGAGGTGAGCAGTTCTTC. The encoded protein is CASSAGQGGEQFF.